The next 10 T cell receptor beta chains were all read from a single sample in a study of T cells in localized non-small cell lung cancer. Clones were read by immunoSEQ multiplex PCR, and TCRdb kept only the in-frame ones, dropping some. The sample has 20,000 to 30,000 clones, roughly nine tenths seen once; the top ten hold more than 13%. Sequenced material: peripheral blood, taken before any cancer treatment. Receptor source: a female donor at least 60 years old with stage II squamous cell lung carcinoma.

This CDR3 reads CASSDSGGAMGYTF. The CDR3 nucleotides read TGTGCCAGCAGTGACTCTGGTGGGGCGATGGGCTACACCTTC. The V call is TRBV6-4, the J call TRBJ1-2, with D perhaps matching TRBD1 (5 bases). The CDR3 runs to 14 residues. V was pared by 0 bases and J by 8 bases, with 13 bases between. CDR1 MRHNA and CDR2 SNTAGT come from the germline V gene.

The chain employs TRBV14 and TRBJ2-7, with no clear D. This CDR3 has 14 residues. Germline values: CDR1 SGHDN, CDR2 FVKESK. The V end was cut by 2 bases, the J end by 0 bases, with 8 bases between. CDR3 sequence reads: CASSQLLNSYEQYF. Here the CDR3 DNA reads TGTGCCAGCAGCCAACTCCTAAACTCCTACGAGCAGTACTTC.

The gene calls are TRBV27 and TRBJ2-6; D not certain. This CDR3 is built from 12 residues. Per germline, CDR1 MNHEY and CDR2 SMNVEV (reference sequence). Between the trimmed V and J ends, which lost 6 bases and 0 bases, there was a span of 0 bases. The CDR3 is CASSSGANVLTF. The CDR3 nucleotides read TGTGCCAGCAGCTCTGGGGCCAACGTCCTGACTTTC. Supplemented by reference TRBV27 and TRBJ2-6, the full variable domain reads EAQVTQNPRYLITVTGKKLTVTCSQNMNHEYMSWYRQDPGLGLRQIYYSMNVEVTDKGDVPEGYKVSRKEKRNFPLILESPSPNQTSLYFCASSSGANVLTFGAGSRLTVL.

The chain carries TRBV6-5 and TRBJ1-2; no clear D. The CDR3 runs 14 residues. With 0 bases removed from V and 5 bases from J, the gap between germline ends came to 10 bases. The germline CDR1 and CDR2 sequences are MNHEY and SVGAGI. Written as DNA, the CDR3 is TGTGCCAGCAGTTACTCTCCGGGAAAATATGGCTACACCTTC. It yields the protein CASSYSPGKYGYTF.

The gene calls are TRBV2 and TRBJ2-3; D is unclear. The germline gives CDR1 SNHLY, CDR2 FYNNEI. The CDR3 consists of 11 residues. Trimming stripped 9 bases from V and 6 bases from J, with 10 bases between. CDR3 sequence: CARTVGDTQYF. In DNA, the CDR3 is TGTGCCAGGACCGTAGGGGATACGCAGTATTTT.

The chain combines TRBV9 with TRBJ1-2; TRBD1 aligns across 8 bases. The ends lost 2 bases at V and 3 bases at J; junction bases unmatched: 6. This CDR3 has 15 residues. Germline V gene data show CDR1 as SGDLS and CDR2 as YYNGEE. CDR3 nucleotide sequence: TGTGCCAGCAGCGTTTGGGACAGGCGGGACTATGGCTACACCTTC. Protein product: CASSVWDRRDYGYTF.

The CDR3 region is CASSFDPFTGTGFWQPQHF. In DNA form, the CDR3 reads TGTGCCAGCAGCTTTGACCCTTTTACAGGGACGGGGTTTTGGCAGCCCCAGCATTTT. The chain has TRBV5-6 and TRBJ1-5; maybe TRBD1 (6 bases). The CDR3 is 19 residues long. The germline V gene has CDR1 SGHDT and CDR2 YYEEEE. Trimming left V 2 bases short and J 7 bases short, with 28 bases between. The full variable domain, rest sourced from reference TRBV5-6 and TRBJ1-5, is DAGVTQSPTHLIKTRGQQVTLRCSPKSGHDTVSWYQQALGQGPQFIFQYYEEEERQRGNFPDRFSGHQFPNYSSELNVNALLLGDSALYLCASSFDPFTGTGFWQPQHFGDGTRLSIL.

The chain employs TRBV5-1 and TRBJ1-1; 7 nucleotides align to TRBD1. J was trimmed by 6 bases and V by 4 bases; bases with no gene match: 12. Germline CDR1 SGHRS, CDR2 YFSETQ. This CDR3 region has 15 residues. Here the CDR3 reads CASSQSTGAYAEAFF. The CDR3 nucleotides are TGCGCCAGCAGCCAGAGTACAGGGGCCTACGCTGAAGCTTTCTTT.

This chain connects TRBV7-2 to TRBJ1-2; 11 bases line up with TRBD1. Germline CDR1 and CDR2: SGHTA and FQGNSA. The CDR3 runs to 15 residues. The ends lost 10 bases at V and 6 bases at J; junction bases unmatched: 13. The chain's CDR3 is CATRTGGAPFDGYTF. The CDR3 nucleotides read TGTGCCACCCGGACAGGGGGCGCCCCGTTTGATGGCTACACCTTC.

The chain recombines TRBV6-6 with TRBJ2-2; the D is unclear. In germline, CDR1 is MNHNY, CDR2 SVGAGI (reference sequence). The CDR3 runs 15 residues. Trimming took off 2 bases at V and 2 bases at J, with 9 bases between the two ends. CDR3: CASSYVAVNTGELFF. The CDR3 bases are TGTGCCAGCAGTTACGTGGCGGTCAACACCGGGGAGCTGTTTTTT.